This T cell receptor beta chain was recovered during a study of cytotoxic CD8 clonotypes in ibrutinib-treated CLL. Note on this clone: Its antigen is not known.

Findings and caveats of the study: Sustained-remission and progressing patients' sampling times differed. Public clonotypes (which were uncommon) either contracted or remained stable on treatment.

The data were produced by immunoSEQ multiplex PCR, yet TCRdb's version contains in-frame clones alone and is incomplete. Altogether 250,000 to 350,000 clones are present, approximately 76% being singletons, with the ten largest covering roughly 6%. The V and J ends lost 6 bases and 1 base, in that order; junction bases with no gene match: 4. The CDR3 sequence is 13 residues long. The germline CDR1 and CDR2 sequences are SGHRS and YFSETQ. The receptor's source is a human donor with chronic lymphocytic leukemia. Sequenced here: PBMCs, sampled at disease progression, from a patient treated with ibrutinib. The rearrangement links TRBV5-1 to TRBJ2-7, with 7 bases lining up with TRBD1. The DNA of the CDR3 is TGCGCCAGCAAGAAGACAGGGTCCTACGAGCAGTACTTC. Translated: CASKKTGSYEQYF.